One and the same sample provided the 10 T cell receptor beta chains below, sequenced in a study of beta chain features in type 1 diabetes. These receptors have no identified antigens. Sequenced material consisted of expressed TCRB transcripts (all of the isolated RNA was reverse transcribed). The repertoire was sequenced with immunoSEQ multiplex PCR; TCRdb's copy has only in-frame clones and lacks some. The sample includes 150,000 to 200,000 clones, roughly 60% of them seen just once. Points from the study as a whole: Across all four CD4+ subsets, people with type 1 diabetes showed modestly shorter TCRB CDR3s.

Material: naive CD4+ T cells from blood. These receptors were taken from a man in his thirties or forties with type 1 diabetes.

In the case of this clone: Different DNA sequences within this sample yield the same CDR3. The V call is TRBV12-5, the J call TRBJ2-3; no firm D call. CDR1 LGHNT and CDR2 FRNRAP come from the germline V gene. This CDR3 has 12 residues. The V end lost 0 bases, the J end lost 6 bases, and 4 bases lay between the germline ends. CDR3: CASGLVTDTQYF. The CDR3 nucleotides are TGTGCTAGTGGTTTGGTGACGGATACGCAGTATTTT.

The CDR3 loop is CAISESWEAFF. For the CDR3, the DNA is TGTGCCATCAGTGAGTCATGGGAAGCTTTCTTT. The chain carries TRBV10-3 and TRBJ1-1; D unclear. Germline CDR1 ENHRY, CDR2 SYGVKD. The CDR3 totals 11 residues. Trimming took 0 bases from V and 8 from J, leaving 4 bases between them.

The rearrangement links TRBV7-9 to TRBJ2-7; TRBD1 matches 7 bases. The CDR3 length is 15 residues. Germline CDR1 SEHNR, CDR2 FQNEAQ (reference sequence). V lost 6 bases to trimming and J lost 0 bases; unmatched junction nucleotides: 8. CDR3 residues: CASSPPGQTSYEQYF. CDR3 in DNA: TGTGCCAGCAGTCCCCCGGGACAGACCTCCTACGAGCAGTACTTC.

The genes are TRBV27 and TRBJ2-2, with no clear D. This CDR3 comprises 11 residues. Germline loops: CDR1 MNHEY, CDR2 SMNVEV (reference sequence). V was clipped by 3 bases and J by 7 bases, with 3 bases between them. The CDR3 sequence: CASSFDGELFF. CDR3 coding DNA: TGTGCCAGCAGTTTTGACGGGGAGCTGTTTTTT.

The chain recombines TRBV9 with TRBJ1-2; 9 bases match TRBD1. The germline V gene encodes CDR1 SGDLS and CDR2 YYNGEE. V shed 2 bases and J 5 bases; nucleotides not matched to a gene: 4. There are 14 residues in the CDR3. CDR3 DNA sequence: TGTGCCAGCAGCGTCGGGACAGGGATGTATGGCTACACCTTC. Encoded protein: CASSVGTGMYGYTF. The entire variable domain, with the rest obtained from reference TRBV9 and TRBJ1-2, is as follows: DSGVTQTPKHLITATGQRVTLRCSPRSGDLSVYWYQQSLDQGLQFLIQYYNGEERAKGNILERFSAQQFPDLHSELNLSSLELGDSALYFCASSVGTGMYGYTFGSGTRLTVV.

V and J are TRBV10-3 and TRBJ2-5; D is undetermined. The germline V and J ends were trimmed by 0 bases and 4 bases, with 9 bases remaining between them. Looked up from germline, CDR1 is ENHRY and CDR2 is SYGVKD. The CDR3 covers 14 residues. CDR3 residues: CAISESGSRETQYF. The CDR3 DNA is TGTGCCATCAGTGAGTCCGGTAGTAGAGAGACCCAGTACTTC.

This clone was recorded a few times. The rearrangement links TRBV14 to TRBJ2-2; the D is unclear. Germline CDR1 reads SGHDN; CDR2 reads FVKESK. The germline V and J ends were trimmed by 2 bases and 4 bases, with 5 bases remaining between them. The CDR3 consists of 13 residues. The CDR3 DNA sequence: TGTGCCAGCAGCCAAACAGCCACCGGGGAGCTGTTTTTT. Translation: CASSQTATGELFF.

As DNA, the CDR3 is TGCAGCGCCGCCCCCTTCACCGGGGAGCTGTTTTTT. It translates to CSAAPFTGELFF. The chain joins TRBV29-1 to TRBJ2-2; D uncertain. From germline, CDR1 is SQVTM and CDR2 ANQGSEA. The germline V and J ends were trimmed by 7 bases and 4 bases, with 10 bases remaining between them. CDR3 length: 12 amino acids.

The chain links TRBV4-2 to TRBJ2-3; no definite D call. The germline gives CDR1 LGHNA, CDR2 YNFKEQ. V was pared by 0 bases and J by 2 bases, with 9 bases between. The CDR3 is 15 amino acids. Written as DNA, the CDR3 is TGTGCCAGCAGCCAAGATCATCTAAACACAGATACGCAGTATTTT. Translation gives CASSQDHLNTDTQYF.

This clone turned up a few times. This chain uses TRBV7-8 with TRBJ2-3, with D perhaps TRBD2 (5 bases). V was trimmed by 0 bases and J by 6 bases, leaving 19 bases between them. The V gene's germline CDR1 is SGHVS and CDR2 FQNEAQ. The CDR3 covers 17 residues. CDR3 loop: CASSLASDAAGRDTQYF. As DNA, the CDR3 is TGTGCCAGCAGCTTAGCCTCGGACGCGGCGGGTCGGGATACGCAGTATTTT.